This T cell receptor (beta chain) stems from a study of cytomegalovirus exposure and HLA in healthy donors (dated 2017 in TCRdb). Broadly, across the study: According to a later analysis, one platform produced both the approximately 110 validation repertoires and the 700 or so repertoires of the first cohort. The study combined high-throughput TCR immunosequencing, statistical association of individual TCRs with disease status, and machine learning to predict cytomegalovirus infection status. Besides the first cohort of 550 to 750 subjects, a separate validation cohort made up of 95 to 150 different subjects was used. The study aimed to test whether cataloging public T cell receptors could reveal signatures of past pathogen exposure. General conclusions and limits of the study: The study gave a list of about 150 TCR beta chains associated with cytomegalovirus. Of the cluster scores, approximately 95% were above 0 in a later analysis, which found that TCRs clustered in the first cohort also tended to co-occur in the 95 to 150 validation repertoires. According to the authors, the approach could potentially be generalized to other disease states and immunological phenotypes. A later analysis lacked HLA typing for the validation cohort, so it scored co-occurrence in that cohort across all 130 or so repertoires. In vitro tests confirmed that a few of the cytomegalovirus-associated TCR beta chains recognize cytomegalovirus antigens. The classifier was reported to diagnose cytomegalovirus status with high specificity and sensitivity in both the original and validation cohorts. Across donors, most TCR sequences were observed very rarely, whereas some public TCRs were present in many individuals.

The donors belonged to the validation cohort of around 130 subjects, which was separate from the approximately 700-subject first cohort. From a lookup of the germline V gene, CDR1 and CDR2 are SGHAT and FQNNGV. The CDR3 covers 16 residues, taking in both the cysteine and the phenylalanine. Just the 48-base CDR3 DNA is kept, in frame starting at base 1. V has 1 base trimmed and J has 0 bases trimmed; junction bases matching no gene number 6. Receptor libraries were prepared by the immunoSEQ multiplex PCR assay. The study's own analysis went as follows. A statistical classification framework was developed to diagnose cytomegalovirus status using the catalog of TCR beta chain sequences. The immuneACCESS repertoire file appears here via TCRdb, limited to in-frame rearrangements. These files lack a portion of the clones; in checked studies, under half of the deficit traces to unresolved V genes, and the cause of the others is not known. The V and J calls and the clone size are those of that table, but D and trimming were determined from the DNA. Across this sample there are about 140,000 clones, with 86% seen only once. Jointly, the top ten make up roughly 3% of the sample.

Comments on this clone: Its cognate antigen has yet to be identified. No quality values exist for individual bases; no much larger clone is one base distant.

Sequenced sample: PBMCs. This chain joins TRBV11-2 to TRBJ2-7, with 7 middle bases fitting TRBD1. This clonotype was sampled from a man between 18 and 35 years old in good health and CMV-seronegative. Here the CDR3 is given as CASSLVFRGSSYEQYF. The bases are TGTGCCAGCAGCTTAGTGTTCAGGGGGAGCTCCTACGAGCAGTACTTC.